This T cell receptor (beta chain) was identified during a study of human T cells and chemical hapten exposure. TCRdb independently ran MiXCR on the RACE reads; one entry per CDR3 protein. The repertoire includes a few hundred thousand distinct CDR3 sequences, 6% to 7% of them detected once, and 4.5% to 6% sits in the top ten. This clonotype has more than one count but fewer than ten. The antigen is undetermined. Between the trimmed V and J ends, which lost 3 bases and 0 bases, there was a span of 15 bases. This CDR3 is 16 amino acids long. CDR1 is MDHEN and CDR2 is SYDVKM in the germline V gene. Study-wide results and limits: Patch test score was positively correlated with the counts of TCRs that had expanded at PT1. Because they had alopecia, donors may respond immunologically unlike healthy people. Expanded TCRs formed significantly more large CDR3 similarity clusters than controls.

The time point here: patch test 2, 6 weeks after DPC sensitization. Treatment described: therapeutic diphenylcyclopropenone sensitization with weekly scalp DPC. Prior to each patch test being applied, blood was drawn. This chain uses TRBV28 with TRBJ2-7; D remains ambiguous. Sequenced material: whole blood, taken in connection with sensitization to the hapten diphenylcyclopropenone (DPC). This TCR was recovered from a woman under 30 with alopecia areata. Some clones in this sample may be carry-over from other donors' samples. CDR3 sequence reads: CASSLHFRGSSYEQYF. The DNA for the CDR3 is TGTGCCAGCAGTTTGCACTTCCGTGGCAGCTCCTACGAGCAGTACTTC.